The T cell receptor (beta chain) under discussion was sequenced for a study of cytomegalovirus exposure and HLA in healthy donors. Overall study findings and caveats: When a later analysis compared HLA-associated TCR beta chains with equally common others, the HLA-associated chains turned out to be more clonally expanded and to have lower generation probabilities. As was reported, the classifier diagnosed cytomegalovirus status with high specificity and sensitivity. In a later analysis, about 17,000 TCR beta sequences were associated with HLA alleles at 0.05 false discovery rate.

Vbeta (60) and Jbeta (13) primers were used in the PCR. Sequencing used immunoSEQ multiplex PCR; TCRdb keeps in-frame clones, though not all of them. The data show 180,000 or so clones, 75% seen once. This clone came up a few times. Its target is unknown. The sequence was collected from a woman between 40 and 55 years old in good health and CMV-seropositive. Sequencing used PBMCs.

The CDR3 DNA sequence: TGTGCCAGCAAGGGACTAGCGGGAGCTGAGACCCAGTACTTC. It specifies CASKGLAGAETQYF. The chain carries TRBV2 and TRBJ2-5, with 14 bases identical to TRBD2. CDR3 length equals 14 residues. J was trimmed by 5 bases and V by 7 bases; bases with no gene match: 3. The germline gives CDR1 SNHLY, CDR2 FYNNEI.